This T cell receptor beta chain emerged from a study of blood T cell repertoires in COVID-19. Looked up from germline, CDR1 is SGHAT and CDR2 is FQNNGV. There are 13 residues in the CDR3. V shed 5 bases and J shed 3 bases, with 10 bases lying between them. Using immunoSEQ multiplex PCR, the repertoire was profiled, and TCRdb retains in-frame clones only, with some absent. The sample records over 350,000 clones, 88% being singletons. Participants came from about two dozen US areas, aged roughly 18 to 95 years. Which cohort a participant joined came from the clinical history participants gave. Two negative PCRs, clearance, or symptom resolution characterized the recovered Cohort 3 donors.

Sequenced sample: PBMCs or T cells enriched from blood (not recorded which). This chain connects TRBV11-2 to TRBJ1-1, with D perhaps matching TRBD1 (5 bases). The TCR originated in a woman under 30 who had recovered from COVID-19. CDR3: CASSAGIDTEAFF. Here the CDR3 DNA reads TGTGCCAGCAGCGCAGGGATCGACACTGAAGCTTTCTTT.